A single sample is the source of the 11 T cell receptor beta chains below, sequenced in a study of early T cells in non-severe SARS-CoV-2 infection. TCRdb processed the 5' RACE reads anew with MiXCR; each CDR3 protein has one entry. The sample shows about 31,000 distinct CDR3 sequences, 5.8% of them seen only once. What was sequenced was whole blood. The receptors derive from an adult who was a healthcare worker with PCR-confirmed SARS-CoV-2 infection or an uninfected control (not recorded which).

The table lists this clonotype with many counts. The chain employs TRBV7-2 and TRBJ2-2; D is possibly TRBD2 (5 bases). This CDR3 contains 18 residues. The ends were cut back, 3 bases at V and 4 bases at J, with 21 bases in the middle. The germline V gene has CDR1 SGHTA and CDR2 FQGNSA. The CDR3 sequence: CASSFPILGPRGTGELFF. The CDR3 DNA is TGTGCCAGCAGCTTCCCCATATTAGGGCCACGGGGCACCGGGGAGCTGTTTTTT.

This clonotype has at least ten counts. The chain uses TRBV20-1 and TRBJ1-2; 7 bases map to TRBD1. Germline V gene lookup returns CDR1 DFQATT and CDR2 SNEGSKA (reference sequence). This CDR3 has 16 residues. The ends lost 1 base at V and 3 bases at J; junction bases unmatched: 11. CDR3 sequence reads: CSARALDQGGHYGYTF. CDR3 coding DNA: TGCAGTGCTAGAGCCCTCGACCAGGGGGGCCACTATGGCTACACCTTC.

This chain connects TRBV6-6 to TRBJ1-1; D gene unclear. The CDR3 is 14 residues long. The V end lost 5 bases, the J end lost 0 bases, and 10 bases lay between the germline ends. Germline-derived CDR1 and CDR2 are MNHNY and SVGAGI (reference sequence). CDR3 bases: TGTGCCAGCAGTGCCGGGCAGATGAACACTGAAGCTTTCTTT. Its translation is CASSAGQMNTEAFF.

This clonotype appeared a few times. V usage is TRBV4-2 and J usage is TRBJ2-7, with D tentatively TRBD1 (6 bases). The CDR3 length is 14 residues. The V gene's germline CDR1 is LGHNA and CDR2 YNFKEQ. Trimming removed 0 bases at V and 2 bases at J, with 8 bases between. CDR3 residues: CASSQDRTAYEQYF. Here the CDR3 DNA reads TGTGCCAGCAGCCAAGACAGGACAGCCTACGAGCAGTACTTC.

This chain connects TRBV28 to TRBJ2-7; D is unclear. The CDR3 sequence is 12 residues long. CDR1 and CDR2 from the germline V gene are MDHEN and SYDVKM. V lost 11 bases and J lost 6, with 17 bases in between. As DNA, the CDR3 is TGTGCCTCAAAGTTTATGGGTCTCGAGCAGTACTTC. Its protein product is CASKFMGLEQYF.

This clonotype occurred many times. The chain carries TRBV18 and TRBJ1-2, with a weak D call TRBD1 (5 bases). Per the germline V gene, CDR1 is KGHSH and CDR2 is LQKENI. With 6 bases removed from V and 1 base from J, the gap between germline ends came to 21 bases. The CDR3 covers 17 residues. CDR3 sequence (DNA): TGTGCCAGCTCGCCGATGTCGGTACTGAGGGGTAACTATGGCTACACCTTC. Translated: CASSPMSVLRGNYGYTF.

This clonotype was seen many times. V and J are TRBV7-3 and TRBJ2-6, with 7 bases identical to TRBD1. The CDR3 length is 17 residues. V lost 4 bases, J lost 0 bases, and 6 bases stayed unmatched. Germline V CDR1 and CDR2: SGHTA, FQGTGA. The CDR3 nucleotides read TGTGCCAGCAGCTCCGGACAGGCTCGCTCTGGGGCCAACGTCCTGACTTTC. It codes for CASSSGQARSGANVLTF.

This clonotype was counted ten times or more. V usage is TRBV6-1 and J usage is TRBJ2-7; 7 bases match TRBD2. The CDR3 contains 13 residues. Trimming removed 7 bases from V and 3 bases from J; junction bases left unmatched: 6. CDR1 is MNHNS, CDR2 SASEGT, per germline. The CDR3 loop is CASTTAGYYEQYF. In DNA form, the CDR3 reads TGTGCCAGCACGACAGCGGGATACTACGAGCAGTACTTC.

In its sample, this clonotype was seen many times. The chain recombines TRBV18 with TRBJ1-6, with TRBD1 matching 10 bases. Germline V gene lookup returns CDR1 KGHSH and CDR2 LQKENI. The junction had 9 bases not matched to a gene; V was cut back by 5 bases and J by 11 bases. The CDR3 covers 15 residues. CDR3 sequence reads: CASSSGTGDLPPLHF. The CDR3 region has the DNA TGTGCCAGCTCATCAGGGACAGGGGATCTTCCACCCCTCCACTTT.

The V and J genes are TRBV12-3 or TRBV12-4 and TRBJ2-1; a possible D gene is TRBD2 (6 bases). Trimming shortened V by 4 bases and J by 5 bases, and 12 bases separated the two germline ends. The CDR3 extends over 14 amino acids. DNA for the CDR3: TGTGCCAGCAGTTACTCCGGGACTCACAATGAGCAGTTCTTC. Translated, it gives CASSYSGTHNEQFF.

This clonotype has a count of ten or more. The chain couples TRBV5-6 to TRBJ2-5, with D perhaps matching TRBD2 (5 bases). Germline CDR1 is SGHDT and CDR2 is YYEEEE. With 2 bases removed from V and 1 base from J, the gap between germline ends came to 9 bases. CDR3 length: 14 amino acids. The CDR3 sequence: CASSFASGQETQYF. In DNA, the CDR3 is TGTGCCAGCAGCTTTGCCAGCGGCCAAGAGACCCAGTACTTC.